The subject of this entry is one T cell receptor (beta chain). Its antigen is unknown. V lost 2 bases and J 6 bases, leaving 14 bases between the germline ends. The CDR3 loop spans 14 amino acids. Germline V gene lookup returns CDR1 SGHTA and CDR2 FQGNSA. The repertoire was sequenced with immunoSEQ multiplex PCR; TCRdb's copy has only in-frame clones and lacks some. The table includes roughly 2,000,000 clones, about 95% detected once. Naive-designated CD8 cells lacked CD45RO, were positively enriched for CCR7, and omitted terminally differentiated effector memory CD45RA+ cells. This specimen belongs to a study of shared clonotypes between healthy human individuals. General study points: What naive subsets generally showed was a larger estimated richness than memory subsets showed.

This clonotype was obtained from a young man in good health. This sequence joins TRBV7-2 and TRBJ2-7; the D gene is possibly TRBD2 (5 bases). Sequencing used naive CD8+ T cells sorted from blood. This CDR3 is CASSLPAVVGEQYF. In DNA form, the CDR3 reads TGTGCCAGCAGCTTACCAGCGGTGGTTGGCGAGCAGTACTTC.